The next 4 T cell receptor beta chains were all read from a single sample in a study of blood T cell repertoires in COVID-19 (TCRdb year 2020). The receptor library was made with the immunoSEQ multiplex PCR assay. This is the immuneACCESS table as TCRdb keeps it, with only in-frame sequences that have V and J called. A part of the clones is gone; compared with another copy, unresolved V genes explain less than half, and the rest is unexplained. In all, the sample holds approximately 250,000 clones, and about nine tenths of those were seen once. The ten largest clonotypes hold 0.95% to 1.5% of the sample. The sample comprised PBMCs or T cells enriched from blood (not recorded which). Source of these receptors: a woman in her 40s with acute COVID-19.

The rearrangement joins TRBV18 to TRBJ2-5; TRBD1 is a possible D gene (6 bases). This CDR3 comprises 17 residues. Germline CDR1 is KGHSH and CDR2 is LQKENI. The V end lost 2 bases, the J end lost 5 bases, and 21 bases lay between the germline ends. The CDR3 region is CASSPKNRESWLETQYF. The CDR3 nucleotides read TGTGCCAGCTCACCAAAGAACAGGGAAAGTTGGTTGGAGACCCAGTACTTC.

This chain joins TRBV5-1 and TRBJ1-1; possible D gene TRBD1, 6 bases. The V and J ends lost 5 bases and 0 bases respectively, with 20 bases between them. CDR3 size: 17 residues. Germline-derived CDR1 and CDR2 are SGHRS and YFSETQ. DNA for the CDR3: TGCGCCAGCAGTACGGGGGGCTTACCACCAATGAACACTGAAGCTTTCTTT. This sequence encodes CASSTGGLPPMNTEAFF.

The V call is TRBV6-5, the J call TRBJ1-4, with TRBD1 identical over 7 bases. The CDR3 spans 15 residues. Trimming removed 2 bases from V and 5 bases from J; junction bases left unmatched: 5. From germline, CDR1 is MNHEY and CDR2 SVGAGI. CDR3 in DNA: TGTGCCAGCAGTTACACCGGGACAGTGAATGAAAAACTGTTTTTT. Translated, it gives CASSYTGTVNEKLFF.

The chain has TRBV30 and TRBJ2-5; 7 nucleotides match TRBD2. The germline CDR1 and CDR2 sequences are GTSNPN and SVGIG (reference sequence). V lost 3 bases to trimming and J lost 3 bases; unmatched junction nucleotides: 4. CDR3 length: 13 amino acids. The CDR3 bases are TGTGCCTGGAGACCAGCGGGGAAAGAGACCCAGTACTTC. Translated, it gives CAWRPAGKETQYF.